This T cell receptor (beta chain) appears in the sequencing data of a study of blood T cells in healthy people across ages. Primed by a sample-barcoded 5' primer and a J-beta primer mix, a second PCR proceeded for 7 to 11 cycles. TCRdb called the 5' RACE reads again in MiXCR, with one record for every CDR3 protein. This table has 710,000 or so distinct CDR3 sequences, about 30% appearing once. The sequence was collected from a woman aged 80 or over in good health. The sample taken for sequencing was blood.

As DNA, the CDR3 is TGCAGTACCGTTACCGGGAGGGCCAGGTACAATGAGCAGTTCTTC. Protein: CSTVTGRARYNEQFF. This sequence joins TRBV20-1 and TRBJ2-1; 8 bases are a match to TRBD2. Germline V gene lookup returns CDR1 DFQATT and CDR2 SNEGSKA (reference sequence). V trimming: 8 bases; J trimming: 4 bases; junction bases outside the gene matches: 13. The CDR3 spans 15 residues.